This TCR beta chain was sequenced in a study of shared clonotypes between healthy human individuals. The assay used deep level. The protocol was immunoSEQ multiplex PCR, while the TCRdb copy is restricted to in-frame clones and leaves out a portion. The table records millions of clones, more than 80% of them present only once. This CDR3 is built from 17 residues. V shed 5 bases and J shed 6 bases, with 23 bases lying between them. The V gene's germline CDR1 is MNHEY and CDR2 SMNVEV (reference sequence). This sequence joins TRBV27 and TRBJ1-3; tentatively, D is TRBD1 (6 bases). The source of this sequence is a man aged 18 to 30 in good health. Some clones in this sample may be carry-over from other donors' samples. The sequenced sample was naive CD4+ T cells from PBMCs. Subset denoted: CD45RA+ positively selected. CDR3: CASSHPGGRGRENTIYF. The DNA for the CDR3 is TGTGCCAGCAGTCACCCGGGGGGCAGGGGAAGAGAAAACACCATATATTTT.